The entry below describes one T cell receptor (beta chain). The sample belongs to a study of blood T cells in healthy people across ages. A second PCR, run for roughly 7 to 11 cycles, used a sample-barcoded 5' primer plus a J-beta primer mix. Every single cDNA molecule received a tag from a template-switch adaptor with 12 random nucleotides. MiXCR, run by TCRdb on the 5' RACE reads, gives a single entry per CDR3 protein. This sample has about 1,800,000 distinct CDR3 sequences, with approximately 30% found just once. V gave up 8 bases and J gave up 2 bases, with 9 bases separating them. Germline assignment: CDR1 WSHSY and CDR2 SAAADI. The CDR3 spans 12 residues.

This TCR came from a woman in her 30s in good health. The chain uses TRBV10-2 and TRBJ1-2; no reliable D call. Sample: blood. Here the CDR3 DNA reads TGCGCCAGCCAGGAACGAAACTATGGCTACACCTTC. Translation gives CASQERNYGYTF.